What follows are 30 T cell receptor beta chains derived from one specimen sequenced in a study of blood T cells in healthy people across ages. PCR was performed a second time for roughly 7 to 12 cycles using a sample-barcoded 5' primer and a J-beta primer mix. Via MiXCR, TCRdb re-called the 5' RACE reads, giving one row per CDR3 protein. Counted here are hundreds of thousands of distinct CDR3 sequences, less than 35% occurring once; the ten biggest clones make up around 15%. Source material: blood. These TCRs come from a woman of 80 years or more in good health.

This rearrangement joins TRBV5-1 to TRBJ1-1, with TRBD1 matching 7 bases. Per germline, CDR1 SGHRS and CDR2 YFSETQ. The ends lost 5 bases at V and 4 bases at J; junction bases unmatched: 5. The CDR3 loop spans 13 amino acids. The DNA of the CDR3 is TGCGCCAGCAGACGGGACAGACTCACTGAAGCTTTCTTT. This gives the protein CASRRDRLTEAFF.

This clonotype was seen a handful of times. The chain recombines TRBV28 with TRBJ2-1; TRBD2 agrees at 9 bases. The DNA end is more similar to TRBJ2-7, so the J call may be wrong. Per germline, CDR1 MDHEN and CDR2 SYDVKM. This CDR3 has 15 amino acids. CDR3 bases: TGTGCCAGCAGTTTAGGGCGGGGGGGCTACAATGAGCAGTACTTC. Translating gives CASSLGRGGYNEQYF.

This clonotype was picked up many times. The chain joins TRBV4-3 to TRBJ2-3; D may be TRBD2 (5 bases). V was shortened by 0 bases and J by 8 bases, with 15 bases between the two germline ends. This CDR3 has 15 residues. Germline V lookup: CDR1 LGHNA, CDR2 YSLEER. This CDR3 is CASSQEGGARVTQYF. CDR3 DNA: TGCGCCAGCAGCCAAGAAGGAGGAGCGCGGGTTACGCAGTATTTT.

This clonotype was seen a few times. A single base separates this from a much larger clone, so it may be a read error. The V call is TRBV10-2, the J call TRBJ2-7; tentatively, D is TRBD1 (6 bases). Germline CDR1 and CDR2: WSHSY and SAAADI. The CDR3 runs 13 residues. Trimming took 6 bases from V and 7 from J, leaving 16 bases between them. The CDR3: CASRGAGSNEQYF. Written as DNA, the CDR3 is TGCGCCAGCAGGGGGGCGGGCAGCAATGAGCAGTACTTC.

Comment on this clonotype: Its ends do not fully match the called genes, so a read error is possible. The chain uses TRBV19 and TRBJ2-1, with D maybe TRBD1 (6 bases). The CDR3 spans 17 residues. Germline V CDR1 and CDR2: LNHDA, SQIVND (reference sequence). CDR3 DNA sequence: TGTGCCTGTAGTATAAACAGGGCCCCCTTCCTTTACAATGAGCAGTTCTTC. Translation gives CACSINRAPFLYNEQFF.

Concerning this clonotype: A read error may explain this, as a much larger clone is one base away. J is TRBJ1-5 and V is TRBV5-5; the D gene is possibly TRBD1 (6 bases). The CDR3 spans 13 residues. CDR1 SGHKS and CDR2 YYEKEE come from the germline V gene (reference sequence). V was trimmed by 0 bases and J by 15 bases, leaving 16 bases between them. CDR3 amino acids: CASSLGGGKARHF. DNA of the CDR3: TGTGCCAGCAGCTTGGGAGGGGGGAAAGCCCGGCATTTT.

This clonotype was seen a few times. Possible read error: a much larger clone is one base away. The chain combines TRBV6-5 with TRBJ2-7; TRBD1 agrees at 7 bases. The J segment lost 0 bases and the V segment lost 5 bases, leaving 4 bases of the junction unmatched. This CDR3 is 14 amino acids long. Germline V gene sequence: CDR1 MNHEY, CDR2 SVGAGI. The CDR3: CASSRTGLSYEQYF. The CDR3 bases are TGTGCCAGCAGTCGGACAGGCCTCTCCTACGAGCAGTACTTC.

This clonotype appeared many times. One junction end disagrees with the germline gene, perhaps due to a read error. CDR3 amino acids: CASSLLPLGRRETQYF. CDR3 nucleotide sequence: TGTGCTAGCAGCTTACTCCCCCTGGGCAGGAGGGAGACCCAGTACTTC. This rearrangement joins TRBV7-7 to TRBJ2-5; D possibly corresponds to TRBD2 (5 bases). The CDR3 totals 16 residues. Germline V lookup: CDR1 SSHAT, CDR2 FNYEAQ (reference sequence).

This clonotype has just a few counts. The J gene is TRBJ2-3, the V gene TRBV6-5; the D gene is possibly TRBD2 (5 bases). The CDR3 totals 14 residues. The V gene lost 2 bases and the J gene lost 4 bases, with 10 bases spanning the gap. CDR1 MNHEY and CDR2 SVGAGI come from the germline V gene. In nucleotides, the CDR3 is TGTGCCAGCAGTTACGAACTAGTGCCAGATACGCAGTATTTT. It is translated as CASSYELVPDTQYF.

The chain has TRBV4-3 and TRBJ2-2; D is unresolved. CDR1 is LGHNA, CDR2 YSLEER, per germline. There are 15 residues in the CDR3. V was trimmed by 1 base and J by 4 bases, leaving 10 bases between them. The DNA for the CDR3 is TGCGCCAGCAGCCAAGGAGCGATTATCACCGGGGAGCTGTTTTTT. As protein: CASSQGAIITGELFF.

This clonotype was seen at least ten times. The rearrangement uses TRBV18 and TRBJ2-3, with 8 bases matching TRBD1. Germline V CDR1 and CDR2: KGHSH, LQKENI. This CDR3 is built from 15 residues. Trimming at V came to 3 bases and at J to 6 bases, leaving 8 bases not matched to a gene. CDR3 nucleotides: TGTGCCAGCTCACCGTTTGGACAGGGAAAGGATACGCAGTATTTT. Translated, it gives CASSPFGQGKDTQYF.

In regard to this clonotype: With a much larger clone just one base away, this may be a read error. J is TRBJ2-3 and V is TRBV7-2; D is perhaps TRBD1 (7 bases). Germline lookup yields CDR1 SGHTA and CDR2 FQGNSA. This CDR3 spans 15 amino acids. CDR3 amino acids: CASSAGRAGTDMQYF. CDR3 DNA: TGTGCCAGCAGCGCCGGGCGGGCGGGGACAGATATGCAGTATTTT.

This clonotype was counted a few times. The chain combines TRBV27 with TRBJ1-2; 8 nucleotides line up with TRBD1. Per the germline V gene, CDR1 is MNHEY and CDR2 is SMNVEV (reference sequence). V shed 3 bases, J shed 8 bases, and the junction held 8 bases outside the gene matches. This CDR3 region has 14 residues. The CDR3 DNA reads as TGTGCCAGCAGTTTGATGACAGGGGAAGAGGGCTACACCTTC. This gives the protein CASSLMTGEEGYTF.

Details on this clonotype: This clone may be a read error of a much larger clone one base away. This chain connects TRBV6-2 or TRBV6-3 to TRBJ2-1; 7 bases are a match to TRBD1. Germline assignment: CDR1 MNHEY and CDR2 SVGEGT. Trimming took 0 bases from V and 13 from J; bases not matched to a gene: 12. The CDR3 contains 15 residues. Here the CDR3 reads CASSYSTHRGSIQFF. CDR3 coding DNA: TGTGCCAGCAGTTACTCCACGCACAGGGGAAGCATTCAGTTCTTC.

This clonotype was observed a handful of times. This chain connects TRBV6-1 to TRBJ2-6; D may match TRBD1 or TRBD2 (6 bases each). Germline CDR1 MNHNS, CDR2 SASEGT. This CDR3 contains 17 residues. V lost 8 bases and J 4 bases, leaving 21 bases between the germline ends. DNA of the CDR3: TGTGCCAGCTCCGGGGGCTGGTTATTTGGCGGGGCCAACGTCCTGACTTTC. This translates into CASSGGWLFGGANVLTF.

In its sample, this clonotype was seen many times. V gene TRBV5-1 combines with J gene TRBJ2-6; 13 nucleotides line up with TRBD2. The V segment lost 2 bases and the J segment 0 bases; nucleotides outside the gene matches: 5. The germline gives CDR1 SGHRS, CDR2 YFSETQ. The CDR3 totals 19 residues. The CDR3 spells CASSFRTSGGSSGANVLTF. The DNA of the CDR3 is TGCGCCAGCAGCTTTCGGACTAGCGGGGGAAGCTCTGGGGCCAACGTCCTGACTTTC.

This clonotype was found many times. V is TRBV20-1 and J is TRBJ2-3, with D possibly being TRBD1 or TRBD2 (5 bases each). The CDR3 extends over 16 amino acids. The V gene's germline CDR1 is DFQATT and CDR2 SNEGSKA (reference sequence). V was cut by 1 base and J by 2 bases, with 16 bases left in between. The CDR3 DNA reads TGCAGTGCTAGAGTCCGGGACCGAAAAAACACAGATACGCAGTATTTT. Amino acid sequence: CSARVRDRKNTDTQYF.

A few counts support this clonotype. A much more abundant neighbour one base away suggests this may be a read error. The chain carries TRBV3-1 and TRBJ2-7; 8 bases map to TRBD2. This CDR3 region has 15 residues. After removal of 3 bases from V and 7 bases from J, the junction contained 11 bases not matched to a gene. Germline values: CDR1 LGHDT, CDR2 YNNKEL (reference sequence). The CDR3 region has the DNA TGTGCCAGCAGCCATTGGACTAGCAGCTACAATGAGCAGTACTTC. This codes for CASSHWTSSYNEQYF.

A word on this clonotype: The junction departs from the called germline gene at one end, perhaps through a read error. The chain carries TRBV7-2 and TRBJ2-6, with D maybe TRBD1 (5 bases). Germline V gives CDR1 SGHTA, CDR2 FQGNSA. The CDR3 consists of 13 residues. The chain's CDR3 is CASSYSGANVRTF. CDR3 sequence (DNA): TGCGCCAGCAGCTATTCTGGGGCCAACGTCCGGACTTTC.

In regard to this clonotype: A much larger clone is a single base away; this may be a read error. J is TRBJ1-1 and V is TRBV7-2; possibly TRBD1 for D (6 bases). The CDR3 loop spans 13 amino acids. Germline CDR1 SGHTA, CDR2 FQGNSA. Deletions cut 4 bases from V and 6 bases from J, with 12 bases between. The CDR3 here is CASSSDRYAEAFF. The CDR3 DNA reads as TGTGCCAGCAGCTCGGACAGATACGCTGAAGCTTTCTTT.

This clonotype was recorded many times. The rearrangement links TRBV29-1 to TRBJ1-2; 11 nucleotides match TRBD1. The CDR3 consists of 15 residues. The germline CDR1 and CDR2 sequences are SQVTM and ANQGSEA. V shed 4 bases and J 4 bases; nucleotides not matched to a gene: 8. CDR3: CSVGGQGARGYGYTF. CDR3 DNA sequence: TGCAGCGTTGGAGGACAGGGGGCGCGAGGCTATGGCTACACCTTC.

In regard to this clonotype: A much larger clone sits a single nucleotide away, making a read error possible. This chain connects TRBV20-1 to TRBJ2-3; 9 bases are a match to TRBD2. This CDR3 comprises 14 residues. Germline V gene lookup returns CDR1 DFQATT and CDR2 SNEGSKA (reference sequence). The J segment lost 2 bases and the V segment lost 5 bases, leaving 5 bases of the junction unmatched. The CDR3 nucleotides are TGCAGTGCTGCGCTAGCGGGGCACACAGATACGCAGTATTTT. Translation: CSAALAGHTDTQYF.

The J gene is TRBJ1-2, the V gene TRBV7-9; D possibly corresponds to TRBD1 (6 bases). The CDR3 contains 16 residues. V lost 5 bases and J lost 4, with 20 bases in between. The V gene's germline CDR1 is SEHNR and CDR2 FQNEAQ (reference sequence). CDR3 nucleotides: TGTGCCAGCAGCGTCTTCGGCGGGGGCTTCGTCTATGGCTACACCTTC. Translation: CASSVFGGGFVYGYTF. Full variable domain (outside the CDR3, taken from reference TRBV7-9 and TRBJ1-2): DTGVSQNPRHKITKRGQNVTFRCDPISEHNRLYWYRQTLGQGPEFLTYFQNEAQLEKSRLLSDRFSAERPKGSFSTLEIQRTEQGDSAMYLCASSVFGGGFVYGYTFGSGTRLTVV.

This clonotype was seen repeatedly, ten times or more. CDR3 coding DNA: TGTGCCAGCAGCCAGGCTACTGGGAACACTGAAGCTTTCTTT. This codes for CASSQATGNTEAFF. This rearrangement joins TRBV5-5 to TRBJ1-1; D is uncertain. This CDR3 spans 14 amino acids. Germline values: CDR1 SGHKS, CDR2 YYEKEE (reference sequence). The V end lost 4 bases, the J end lost 1 base, and 11 bases lay between the germline ends.

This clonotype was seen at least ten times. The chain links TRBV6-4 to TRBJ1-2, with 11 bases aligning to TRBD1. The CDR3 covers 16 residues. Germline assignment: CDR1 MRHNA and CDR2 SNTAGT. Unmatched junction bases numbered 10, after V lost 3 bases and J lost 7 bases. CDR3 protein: CASSERTGGARVGYTF. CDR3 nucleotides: TGTGCCAGCAGTGAGAGGACAGGGGGCGCAAGGGTTGGCTACACCTTC.

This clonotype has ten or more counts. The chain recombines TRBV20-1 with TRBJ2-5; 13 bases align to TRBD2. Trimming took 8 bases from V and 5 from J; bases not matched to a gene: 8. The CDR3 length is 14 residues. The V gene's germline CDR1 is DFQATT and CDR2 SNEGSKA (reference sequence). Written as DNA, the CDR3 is TGCAGTACCACTAGCGGGGGGGCCTGGGAGACCCAGTACTTC. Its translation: CSTTSGGAWETQYF.

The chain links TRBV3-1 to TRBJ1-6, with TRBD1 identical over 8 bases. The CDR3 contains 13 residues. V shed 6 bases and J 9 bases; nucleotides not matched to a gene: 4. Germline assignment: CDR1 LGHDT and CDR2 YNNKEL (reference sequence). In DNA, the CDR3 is TGTGCCAGCAGAGGACAGGGAAGTTCACCCCTCCACTTT. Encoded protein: CASRGQGSSPLHF.

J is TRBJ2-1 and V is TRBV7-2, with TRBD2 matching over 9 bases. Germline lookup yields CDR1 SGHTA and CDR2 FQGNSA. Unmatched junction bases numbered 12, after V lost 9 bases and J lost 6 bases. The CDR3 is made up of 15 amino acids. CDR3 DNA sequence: TGTGCCAGTAGCCCCCTAGCGGGGTGGGGCAATGAGCAGTTCTTC. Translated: CASSPLAGWGNEQFF.

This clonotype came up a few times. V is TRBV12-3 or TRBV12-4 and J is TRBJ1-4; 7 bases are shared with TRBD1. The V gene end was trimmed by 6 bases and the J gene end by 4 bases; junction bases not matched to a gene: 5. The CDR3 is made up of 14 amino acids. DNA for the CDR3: TGTGCCAGCAGGACAGGGACTTATAATGAAAAACTGTTTTTT. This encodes CASRTGTYNEKLFF.

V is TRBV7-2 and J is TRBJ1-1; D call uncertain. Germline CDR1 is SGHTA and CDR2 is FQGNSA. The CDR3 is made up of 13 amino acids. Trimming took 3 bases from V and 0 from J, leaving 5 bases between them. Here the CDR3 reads CASSFLLNTEAFF. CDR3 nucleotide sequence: TGTGCCAGCAGCTTTCTCCTGAACACTGAAGCTTTCTTT.